This T cell receptor (beta chain) was sequenced for a study of shared clonotypes between healthy human individuals. Study-wide background: Plates per donor: three CD4 naive, three CD4 memory, two CD8 naive, one CD8 memory.

The CDR3 extends over 14 amino acids. Trimming stripped 2 bases from V and 4 bases from J, with 8 bases between. The germline V gene has CDR1 SGHVS and CDR2 FNYEAQ. CD45RO negativity and positive selection for CCR7 defined naive CD8 cells, a population that excluded terminally differentiated effector memory CD45RA+ cells. The sorted-subset replicate PCRs were given roughly 190 ng DNA, which is 30,000 to 35,000 T cell genomes. Sequencing used immunoSEQ multiplex PCR; TCRdb keeps in-frame clones, though not all of them. The sample lists about 700,000 clones, roughly nine tenths occurring once. J is TRBJ2-2 and V is TRBV7-6; possible D gene TRBD1, 5 bases. This TCR was recovered from a young man in good health. Material for sequencing was naive CD8+ T cells sorted from blood. The CDR3 coding sequence is TGTGCCAGCAGCTTAAAGGGGATCACCGGGGAGCTGTTTTTT. Translation gives CASSLKGITGELFF.